Listed below are T cell receptor beta chains from one sample, sequenced in a study of cytomegalovirus exposure and HLA in healthy donors. The repertoire was sequenced with immunoSEQ multiplex PCR; TCRdb's copy has only in-frame clones and lacks some. The sample shows 180,000 or so clones, roughly 77% of them seen only once. Sequencing was done on a sample of PBMCs. The receptors originated from a woman in her thirties or forties in good health and CMV-seropositive. Each CDR3 is given with its conserved first and last residue. Clone size is not always given. Where it is, it says once, few, many or a class for expanded clones.

CDR3: CSVLQYQAMNTEAFF
size: once
J: TRBJ1-1
V: TRBV29-1

CDR3: CASSPGLGGTEQYF
size: .
J: TRBJ2-7
V: TRBV28

CDR3: CSAREGLVQFF
size: .
J: TRBJ2-1
V: TRBV29-1

CDR3: CASSALFTGGGEQYF
size: .
J: TRBJ2-7
V: TRBV6-1

CDR3: CASSLARRGEAFF
size: once
J: TRBJ1-1
V: TRBV27

CDR3: CASSLPRTGRFRNQPQHF
size: few
J: TRBJ1-5
V: TRBV28

CDR3: CASSELGGRMNTEAFF
size: few
J: TRBJ1-1
V: TRBV25-1

CDR3: CASGTGLYEQYF
size: .
J: TRBJ2-7
V: TRBV5-3

CDR3: CASRRSGNTIYF
size: .
J: TRBJ1-3
V: TRBV28

CDR3: CASSGTGGGGNQPQHF
size: few
J: TRBJ1-5
V: TRBV2

CDR3: CASRLAGDLETQYF
size: .
J: TRBJ2-5
V: TRBV7-2

CDR3: CASSPPGTGGVAEAFF
size: once
J: TRBJ1-1
V: TRBV7-9

CDR3: CASSWDFGSGELFF
size: .
J: TRBJ2-2
V: TRBV7-2

CDR3: CASSNHRGYGVGNEQFF
size: .
J: TRBJ2-1
V: TRBV21-1

CDR3: CASSIIRGTEAFF
size: .
J: TRBJ1-1
V: TRBV19

CDR3: CAWSTGGPGNTIYF
size: .
J: TRBJ1-3
V: TRBV30

CDR3: CASSRSPTGQGAGNTIYF
size: .
J: TRBJ1-3
V: TRBV5-5

CDR3: CASTRKRFSNQPQHF
size: .
J: TRBJ1-5
V: TRBV13

CDR3: CASSPRLSGGSYEQYF
size: .
J: TRBJ2-7
V: TRBV7-9

CDR3: CSVWTGDNQPQHF
size: .
J: TRBJ1-5
V: TRBV29-1

CDR3: CASSGGLADRYNEQFF
size: .
J: TRBJ2-1
V: TRBV9

CDR3: CASSLRLAGPRGTDTQYF
size: .
J: TRBJ2-3
V: TRBV5-8

CDR3: CAISNPPTGPSTDTQYF
size: .
J: TRBJ2-3
V: TRBV10-3

CDR3: CASSGIINTEAFF
size: .
J: TRBJ1-1
V: TRBV2